This T cell receptor (beta chain) was identified during a study of cytomegalovirus exposure and HLA in healthy donors. Notes on the study in general: A reported reduction in N-insertions relative to the roughly 700-donor mean was seen in an Asian-associated ancestry cluster in a later analysis.

About this clone: Its antigen is undetermined.

Trimming cost V 7 bases and J 2 bases, with 10 bases left between them. Germline V gene data show CDR1 as SNHLY and CDR2 as FYNNEI. This CDR3 comprises 13 residues. The study ran its PCR with 60 Vbeta and 13 Jbeta primers. TCRdb's copy holds only in-frame clones and misses some; the assay was immunoSEQ multiplex PCR. The table has about 110,000 clones, just over 75% seen once. The rearrangement uses TRBV2 and TRBJ2-3; possible D gene TRBD2, 5 bases. Sequencing was performed on PBMCs. The TCR sequence derives from a man between 40 and 49 years old in good health and CMV-seropositive. The DNA of the CDR3 is TGTGCCAGCACGAGGGAGCCCACAGATACGCAGTATTTT. As protein: CASTREPTDTQYF.